This T cell receptor (beta chain) was obtained from a study of response to subunit inactivated influenza vaccine. Whole-study findings and limits: There was a suggestion from the authors that each seasonal influenza vaccination recruits few new T cells.

Details on this clonotype: Its target is not known.

In TCRdb, the RT-PCR reads were re-called with MiXCR into one record per CDR3 protein. The sample consists of approximately 500,000 distinct CDR3 sequences, approximately 15% of them appearing once. CDR3 length: 12 residues. V was cut by 8 bases and J by 2 bases, with 10 bases left in between. Per germline, CDR1 SGHRS and CDR2 YFSETQ. The TCR originated in a man between 50 and 59 years old who received an inactivated influenza vaccine. The sample here was PBMCs from blood, taken 11 to 12 days after vaccination. The genes are TRBV5-1 and TRBJ2-5, with D hard to call. The CDR3 loop is CASGAQQETQYF. The DNA of the CDR3 is TGCGCCAGTGGAGCCCAGCAAGAGACCCAGTACTTC.